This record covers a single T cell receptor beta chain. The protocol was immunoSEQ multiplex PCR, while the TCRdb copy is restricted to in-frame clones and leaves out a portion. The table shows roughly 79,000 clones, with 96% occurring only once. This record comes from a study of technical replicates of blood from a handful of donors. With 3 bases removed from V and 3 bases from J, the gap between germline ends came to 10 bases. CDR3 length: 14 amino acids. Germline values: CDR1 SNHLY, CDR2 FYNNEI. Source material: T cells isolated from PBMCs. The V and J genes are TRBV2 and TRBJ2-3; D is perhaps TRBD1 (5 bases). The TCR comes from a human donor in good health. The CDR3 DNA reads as TGTGCCAGCAGTGAGCAGGGATGGACAGATACGCAGTATTTT. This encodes CASSEQGWTDTQYF.